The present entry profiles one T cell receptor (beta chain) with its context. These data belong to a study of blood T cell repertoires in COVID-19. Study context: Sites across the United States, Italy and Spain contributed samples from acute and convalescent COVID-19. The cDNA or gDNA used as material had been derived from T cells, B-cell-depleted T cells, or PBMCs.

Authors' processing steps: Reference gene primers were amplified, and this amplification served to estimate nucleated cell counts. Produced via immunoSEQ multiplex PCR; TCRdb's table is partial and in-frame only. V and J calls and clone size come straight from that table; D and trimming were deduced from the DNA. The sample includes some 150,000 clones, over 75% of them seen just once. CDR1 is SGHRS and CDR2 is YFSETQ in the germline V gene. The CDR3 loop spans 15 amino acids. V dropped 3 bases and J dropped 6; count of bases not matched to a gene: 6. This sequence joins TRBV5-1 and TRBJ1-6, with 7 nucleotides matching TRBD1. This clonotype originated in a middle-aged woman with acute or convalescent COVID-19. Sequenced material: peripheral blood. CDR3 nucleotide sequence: TGCGCCAGCAGCTGGGGGACAGCTGGTAATTCACCCCTCCACTTT. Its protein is CASSWGTAGNSPLHF.